These T cell receptor beta chains were read from a single sample in a study of beta chain features in type 1 diabetes. Clones were read by immunoSEQ multiplex PCR, and TCRdb kept only the in-frame ones, dropping some. The sample carries approximately 150,000 clones, about 13% recorded once. Sequences were obtained from central memory CD4+ T cells from blood. The source of these receptors is a man aged 18 to 29 with type 1 diabetes. The CDR3 runs from the conserved cysteine through the conserved F or W. The D gene is left open where the match is weak. Only part of the rows carry a size: once, few, many, or a class if the clone is expanded.

size	V	length	J	D	CDR3	DNA
NA	TRBV7-2	14	TRBJ2-7	NA	CASSLDRGRYEQYF	TGTGCCAGCAGCTTAGATCGGGGGAGATACGAGCAGTACTTC
NA	TRBV2	13	TRBJ1-4	NA	CASSERIREKLFF	TGTGCCAGCAGTGAAAGGATAAGAGAAAAACTGTTTTTT
NA	TRBV5-1	16	TRBJ2-1	TRBD2	CASSFPSGGFYNEQFF	TGCGCCAGCAGCTTCCCTAGCGGGGGGTTTTACAATGAGCAGTTCTTC
few	TRBV2	18	TRBJ2-4	NA	CASSERGGLSPAKNIQYF	TGTGCCAGCAGCGAGAGGGGAGGATTGAGCCCCGCCAAAAACATTCAGTACTTC
NA	TRBV7-9	17	TRBJ1-2	NA	CASSKQLGGSSPGGYTF	TGTGCCAGCAGCAAGCAGCTCGGGGGATCGAGTCCCGGCGGCTACACCTTC
few	TRBV5-1	15	TRBJ2-3	NA	CASSLEAGAYDTQYF	TGCGCCAGCAGCTTGGAGGCAGGGGCGTATGATACGCAGTATTTT
NA	TRBV27	15	TRBJ2-7	TRBD1	CASSPFRDSEGEQYF	TGTGCCAGCAGCCCATTCCGGGACAGTGAGGGCGAGCAGTACTTC
NA	TRBV28	14	TRBJ1-2	NA	CASSLSDNSSGYTF	TGTGCCAGCAGTTTGTCGGACAATTCTAGCGGCTACACCTTC
NA	TRBV2	14	TRBJ2-1	NA	CASSERGSYNEQFF	TGTGCCAGCAGTGAACGCGGGTCCTACAATGAGCAGTTCTTC
few	TRBV5-1	17	TRBJ2-1	TRBD1	CASSLDRGTLLINEQFF	TGCGCCAGCAGCTTGGACAGGGGTACCCTCTTGATCAATGAGCAGTTCTTC
few	TRBV6-6	11	TRBJ1-4	NA	CASAGNEKLFF	TGTGCCAGCGCCGGGAATGAAAAACTGTTTTTT
few	TRBV19	13	TRBJ2-1	NA	CASSIALYNEQFF	TGTGCCAGTAGTATAGCTCTTTACAATGAGCAGTTCTTC